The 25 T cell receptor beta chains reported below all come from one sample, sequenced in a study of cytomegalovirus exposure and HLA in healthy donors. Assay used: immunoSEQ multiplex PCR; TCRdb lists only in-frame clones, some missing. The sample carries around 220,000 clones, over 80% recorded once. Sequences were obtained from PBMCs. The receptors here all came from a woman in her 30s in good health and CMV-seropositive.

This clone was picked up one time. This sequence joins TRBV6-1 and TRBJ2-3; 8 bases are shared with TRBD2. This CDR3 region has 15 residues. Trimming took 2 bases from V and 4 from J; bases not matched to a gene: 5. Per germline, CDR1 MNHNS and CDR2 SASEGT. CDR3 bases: TGTGCCAGCAGTGAACGGGCGGGAGGTTCAGATACGCAGTATTTT. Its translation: CASSERAGGSDTQYF.

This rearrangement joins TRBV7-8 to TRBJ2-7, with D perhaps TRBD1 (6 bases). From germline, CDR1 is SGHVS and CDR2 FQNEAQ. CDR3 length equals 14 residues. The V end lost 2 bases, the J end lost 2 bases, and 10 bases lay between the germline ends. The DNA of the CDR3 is TGTGCCAGCAGCTTAACAGGACAGACCTACGAGCAGTACTTC. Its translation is CASSLTGQTYEQYF.

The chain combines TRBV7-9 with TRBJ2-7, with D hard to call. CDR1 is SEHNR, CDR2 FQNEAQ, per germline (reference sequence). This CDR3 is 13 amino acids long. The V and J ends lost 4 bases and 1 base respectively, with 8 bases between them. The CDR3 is CASSWKQSYEQYF. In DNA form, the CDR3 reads TGTGCCAGCAGCTGGAAGCAGTCCTACGAGCAGTACTTC. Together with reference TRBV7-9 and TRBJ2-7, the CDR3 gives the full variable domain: DTGVSQNPRHKITKRGQNVTFRCDPISEHNRLYWYRQTLGQGPEFLTYFQNEAQLEKSRLLSDRFSAERPKGSFSTLEIQRTEQGDSAMYLCASSWKQSYEQYFGPGTRLTVT.

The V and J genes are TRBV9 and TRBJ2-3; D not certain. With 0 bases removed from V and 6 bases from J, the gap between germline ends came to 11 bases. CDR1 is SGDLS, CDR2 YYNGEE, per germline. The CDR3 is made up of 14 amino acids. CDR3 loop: CASSVGPRLDTQYF. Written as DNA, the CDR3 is TGTGCCAGCAGCGTAGGTCCCAGGTTGGATACGCAGTATTTT.

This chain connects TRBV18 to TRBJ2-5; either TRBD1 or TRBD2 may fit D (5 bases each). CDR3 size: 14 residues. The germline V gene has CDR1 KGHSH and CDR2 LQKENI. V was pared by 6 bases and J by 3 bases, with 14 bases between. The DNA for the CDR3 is TGTGCCAGCTCCGGACAAAGAGGGGAAGAGACCCAGTACTTC. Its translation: CASSGQRGEETQYF.

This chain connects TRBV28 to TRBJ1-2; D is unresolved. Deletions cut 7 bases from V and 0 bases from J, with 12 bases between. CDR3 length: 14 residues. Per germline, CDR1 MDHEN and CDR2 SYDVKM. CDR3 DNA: TGTGCCAGCAAGTCTACGGCTCCTAACTATGGCTACACCTTC. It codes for CASKSTAPNYGYTF.

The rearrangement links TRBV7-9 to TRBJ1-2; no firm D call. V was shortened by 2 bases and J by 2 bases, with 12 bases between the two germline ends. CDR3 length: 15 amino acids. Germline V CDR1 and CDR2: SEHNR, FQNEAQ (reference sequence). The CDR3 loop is CASSLQTYANYGYTF. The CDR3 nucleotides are TGTGCCAGCAGCTTACAAACCTATGCGAACTATGGCTACACCTTC.

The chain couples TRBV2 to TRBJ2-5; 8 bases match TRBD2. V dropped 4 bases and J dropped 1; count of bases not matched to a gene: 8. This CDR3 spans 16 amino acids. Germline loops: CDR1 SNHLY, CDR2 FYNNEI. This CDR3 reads CASSVSSGSVQETQYF. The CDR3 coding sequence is TGTGCCAGCAGTGTCTCCAGCGGGAGTGTCCAAGAGACCCAGTACTTC.

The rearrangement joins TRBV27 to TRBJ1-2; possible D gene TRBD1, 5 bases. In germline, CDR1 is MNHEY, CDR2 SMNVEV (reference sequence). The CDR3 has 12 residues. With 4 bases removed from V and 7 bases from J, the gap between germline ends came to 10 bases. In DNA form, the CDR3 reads TGTGCCAGCAGTTCGGGGCTAGCTGGCTACACCTTC. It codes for CASSSGLAGYTF.

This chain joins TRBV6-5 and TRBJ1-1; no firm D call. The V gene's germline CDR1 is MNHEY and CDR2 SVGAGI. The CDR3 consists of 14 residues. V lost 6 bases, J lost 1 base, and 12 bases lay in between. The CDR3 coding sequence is TGTGCCAGCAGACGGTACCCCGAGAACACTGAAGCTTTCTTT. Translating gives CASRRYPENTEAFF.

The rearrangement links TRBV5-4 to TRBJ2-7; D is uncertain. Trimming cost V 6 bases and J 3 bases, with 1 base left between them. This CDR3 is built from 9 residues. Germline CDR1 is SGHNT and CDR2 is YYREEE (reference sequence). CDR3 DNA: TGTGCCAGCAACTACGAGCAGTACTTC. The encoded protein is CASNYEQYF.

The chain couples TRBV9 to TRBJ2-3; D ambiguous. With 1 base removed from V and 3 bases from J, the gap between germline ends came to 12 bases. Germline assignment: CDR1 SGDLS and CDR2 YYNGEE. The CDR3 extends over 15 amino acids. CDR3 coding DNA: TGTGCCAGCAGCGTAAGTGCCAGGAAAACAGATACGCAGTATTTT. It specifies CASSVSARKTDTQYF.

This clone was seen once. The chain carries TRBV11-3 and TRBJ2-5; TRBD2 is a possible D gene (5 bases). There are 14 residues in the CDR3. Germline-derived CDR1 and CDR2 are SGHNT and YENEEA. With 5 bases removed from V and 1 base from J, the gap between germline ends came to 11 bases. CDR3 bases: TGTGCCAGCAGCCCAACGGGAAGCCAAGAGACCCAGTACTTC. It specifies CASSPTGSQETQYF.

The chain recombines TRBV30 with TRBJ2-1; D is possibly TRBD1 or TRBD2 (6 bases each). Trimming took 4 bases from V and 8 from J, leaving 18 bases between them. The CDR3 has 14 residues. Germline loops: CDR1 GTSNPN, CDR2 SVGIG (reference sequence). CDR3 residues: CAWNVIGGIDEQFF. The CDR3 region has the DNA TGTGCCTGGAATGTTATAGGGGGGATCGATGAGCAGTTCTTC.

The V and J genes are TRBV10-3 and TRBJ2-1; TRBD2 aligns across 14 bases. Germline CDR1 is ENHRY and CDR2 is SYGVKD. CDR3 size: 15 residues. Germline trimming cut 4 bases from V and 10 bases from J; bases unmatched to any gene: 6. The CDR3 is CAISGGTSGSWEQFF. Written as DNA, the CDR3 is TGTGCCATCAGTGGGGGGACTAGCGGGAGCTGGGAGCAGTTCTTC.

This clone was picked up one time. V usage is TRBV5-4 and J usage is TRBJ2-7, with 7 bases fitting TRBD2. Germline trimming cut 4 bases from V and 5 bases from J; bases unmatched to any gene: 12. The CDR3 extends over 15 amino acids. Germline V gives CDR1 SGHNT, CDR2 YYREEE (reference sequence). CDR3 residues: CASSPGSGGSHEQYF. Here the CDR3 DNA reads TGTGCCAGCAGCCCGGGTTCAGGCGGGAGCCACGAGCAGTACTTC.

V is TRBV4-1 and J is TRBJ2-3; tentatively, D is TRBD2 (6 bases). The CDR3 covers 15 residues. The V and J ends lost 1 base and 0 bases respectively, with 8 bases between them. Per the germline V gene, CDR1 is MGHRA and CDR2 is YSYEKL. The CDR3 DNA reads TGCGCCAGCAGCCAAGGCGGGACTAGCACAGATACGCAGTATTTT. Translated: CASSQGGTSTDTQYF.

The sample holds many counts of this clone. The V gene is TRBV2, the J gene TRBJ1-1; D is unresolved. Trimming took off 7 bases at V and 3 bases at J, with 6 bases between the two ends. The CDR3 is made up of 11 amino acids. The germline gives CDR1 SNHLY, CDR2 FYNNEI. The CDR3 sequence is CASTRDTEAFF. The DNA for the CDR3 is TGTGCCAGCACGAGGGACACTGAAGCTTTCTTT. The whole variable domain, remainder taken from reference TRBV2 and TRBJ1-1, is EPEVTQTPSHQVTQMGQEVILRCVPISNHLYFYWYRQILGQKVEFLVSFYNNEISEKSEIFDDQFSVERPDGSNFTLKIRSTKLEDSAMYFCASTRDTEAFFGQGTRLTVV.

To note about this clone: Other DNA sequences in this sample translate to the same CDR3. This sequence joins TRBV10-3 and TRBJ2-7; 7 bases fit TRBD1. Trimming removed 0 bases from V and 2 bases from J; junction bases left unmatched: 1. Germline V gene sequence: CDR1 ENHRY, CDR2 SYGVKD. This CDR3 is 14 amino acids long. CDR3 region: CAISESGTAYEQYF. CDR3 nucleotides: TGTGCCATCAGTGAGTCCGGGACAGCCTACGAGCAGTACTTC.

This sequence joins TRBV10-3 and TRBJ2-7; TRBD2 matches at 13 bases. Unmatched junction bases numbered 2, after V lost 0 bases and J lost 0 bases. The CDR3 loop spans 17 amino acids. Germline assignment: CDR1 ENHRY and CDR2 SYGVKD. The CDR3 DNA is TGTGCCATCAGTGAGTCGGGACTAGCGGGATACTCCTACGAGCAGTACTTC. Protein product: CAISESGLAGYSYEQYF.

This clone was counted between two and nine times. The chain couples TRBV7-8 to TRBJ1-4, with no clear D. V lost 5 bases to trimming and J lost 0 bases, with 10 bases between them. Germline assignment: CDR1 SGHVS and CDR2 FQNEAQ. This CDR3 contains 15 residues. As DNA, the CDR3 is TGTGCCAGCAGCGCCTACGGATCAACTAATGAAAAACTGTTTTTT. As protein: CASSAYGSTNEKLFF.

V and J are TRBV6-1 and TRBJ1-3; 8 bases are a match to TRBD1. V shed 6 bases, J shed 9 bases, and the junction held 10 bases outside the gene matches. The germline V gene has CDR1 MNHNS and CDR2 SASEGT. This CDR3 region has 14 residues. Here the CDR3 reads CASSNTGGTTTIYF. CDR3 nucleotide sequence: TGTGCCAGCAGCAACACAGGGGGAACTACCACCATATATTTT.

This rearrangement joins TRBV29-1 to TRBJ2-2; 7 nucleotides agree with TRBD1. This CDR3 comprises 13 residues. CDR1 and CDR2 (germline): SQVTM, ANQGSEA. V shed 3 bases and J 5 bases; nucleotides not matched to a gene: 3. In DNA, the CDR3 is TGCAGCGTTGACCAGACAGGGACCGGGGAGCTGTTTTTT. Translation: CSVDQTGTGELFF.

In nucleotides, the CDR3 is TGCGCCAGCAGCCAAGATGGGGACAGGGTTGGGGGTCAGCCCCAGCATTTT. This gives the protein CASSQDGDRVGGQPQHF. This chain connects TRBV4-3 to TRBJ1-5, with TRBD1 matching 9 bases. Germline V CDR1 and CDR2: LGHNA, YSLEER. Losses at the gene ends were 0 bases for V and 6 bases for J; bases not matched to a gene: 9. CDR3 length: 17 residues.

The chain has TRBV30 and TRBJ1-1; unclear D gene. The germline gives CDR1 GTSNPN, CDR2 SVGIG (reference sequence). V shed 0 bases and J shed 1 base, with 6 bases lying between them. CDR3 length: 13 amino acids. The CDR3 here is CAWSVNWNTEAFF. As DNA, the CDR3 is TGTGCCTGGAGTGTAAATTGGAACACTGAAGCTTTCTTT.